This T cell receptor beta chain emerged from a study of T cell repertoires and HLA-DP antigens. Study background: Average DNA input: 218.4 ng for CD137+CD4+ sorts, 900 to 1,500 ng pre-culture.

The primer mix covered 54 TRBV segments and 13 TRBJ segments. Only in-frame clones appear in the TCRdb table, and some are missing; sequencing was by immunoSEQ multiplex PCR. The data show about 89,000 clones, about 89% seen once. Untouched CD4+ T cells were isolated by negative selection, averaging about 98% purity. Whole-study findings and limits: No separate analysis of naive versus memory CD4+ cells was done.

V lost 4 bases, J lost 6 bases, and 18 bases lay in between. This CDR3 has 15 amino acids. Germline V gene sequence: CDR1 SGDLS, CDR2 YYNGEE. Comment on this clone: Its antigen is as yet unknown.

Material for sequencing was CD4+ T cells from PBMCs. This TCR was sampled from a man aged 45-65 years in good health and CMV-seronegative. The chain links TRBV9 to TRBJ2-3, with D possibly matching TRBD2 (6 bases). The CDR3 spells CASSPNPRGSDTQYF. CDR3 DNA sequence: TGTGCCAGCAGCCCTAACCCCCGGGGGTCGGATACGCAGTATTTT.